Detailed here is one T cell receptor (beta chain). The assay was immunoSEQ multiplex PCR, and TCRdb's table has in-frame clones only and misses some. The repertoire holds around 340,000 clones, less than 90% seen once, with around 6.4% in the top ten. The CDR3 extends over 12 amino acids. Looked up from germline, CDR1 is MNHEY and CDR2 is SVGAGI. Trimming shortened V by 8 bases and J by 2 bases, and 9 bases separated the two germline ends. The data are from a study of Ad26.COV2.S vaccination and SARS-CoV-2 variants. Treatment defined: roughly 20 received Ad26.COV2.S at low or high dose, single or two shots; roughly five received placebo; per-sample allocation not given. Material that was analyzed had been drawn on day 63 after the first vaccine or placebo injection.

The sequenced sample was peripheral blood, obtained in a trial of Ad26.COV2.S vaccine versus placebo. The clonotype comes from a person between 18 and 60 years old who received the Ad26.COV2.S COVID-19 vaccine or a placebo. The chain carries TRBV6-5 and TRBJ1-1; D call uncertain. CDR3 loop: CASGSTNTEAFF. The DNA for the CDR3 is TGTGCCAGCGGCTCGACTAACACTGAAGCTTTCTTT.